This T cell receptor (beta chain) was captured by sequencing in a study of cytotoxic CD8 clonotypes in ibrutinib-treated CLL. Study information: Among responders, roughly 25 were partial and 2 complete; after median 68 months, approximately 15 stayed remitted and around twelve progressed.

J was trimmed by 7 bases and V by 6 bases; bases with no gene match: 12. Germline loops: CDR1 MNHEY, CDR2 SMNVEV (reference sequence). This CDR3 is 15 amino acids long. A word on this clone: Antigen specificity is unknown.

Repertoires were generated with immunoSEQ multiplex PCR, while TCRdb's copy carries only in-frame clones and drops some. The sample includes roughly 6,000 clones, roughly 79% of them seen just once. Study conclusions and caveats: The study found clonality rose at ibrutinib response, then fell toward baseline at progression. Contraction or stability on treatment was seen for public clonotypes, which were uncommon.

PBMCs that had been cryopreserved were the source of about 2 micrograms of genomic DNA for TCR beta libraries. The sequence was obtained from a human donor with chronic lymphocytic leukemia. The chain couples TRBV27 to TRBJ2-7; 10 positions agree with TRBD1. The sample here was PBMCs, taken before ibrutinib treatment. The DNA of the CDR3 is TGTGCCAGCAGCAGAAGCGGGACAGGGGCTAGGGAGCAGTACTTC. It codes for CASSRSGTGAREQYF.